This T cell receptor (beta chain) derives from a study of follicular helper T cells after annual influenza vaccination. For the study at large: Across the 2013-2014, 2014-2015 and 2015-2016 vaccination seasons, some subjects were resampled.

TCRB was sequenced at Survey level resolution. Produced via immunoSEQ multiplex PCR; TCRdb's table is partial and in-frame only. Found here are about 11,000 clones, more than 60% of them singletons; the top ten hold around 0.89%. No donor had influenza vaccine in the prior 6 months; all lived in the community. This clone was counted only a few times. Germline values: CDR1 SGDLS, CDR2 YYNGEE. The CDR3 is made up of 14 amino acids. The V end was cut by 0 bases, the J end by 7 bases, with 11 bases between. The specimen comprised CXCR5- memory CD4+ T cells sorted from blood, sampled 6 weeks after influenza vaccination. The gene calls are TRBV9 and TRBJ2-4; unclear D gene. This TCR derives from an adult who received the influenza vaccine. In DNA, the CDR3 is TGTGCCAGCAGCGTAGCCAGAACCGGGAACATTCAGTACTTC. Translation: CASSVARTGNIQYF.